This T cell receptor (beta chain) comes out of a study of shared clonotypes between healthy human individuals. Assay: immunoSEQ multiplex PCR; the TCRdb copy retains only in-frame clones and omits some. The table has about 640,000 clones, roughly 70% seen once. Germline V gene lookup returns CDR1 LNHNV and CDR2 YYDKDF (reference sequence). V lost 0 bases, J lost 4 bases, and 12 bases lay in between. CDR3 size: 15 residues. As for this clone: Its specificity is not known.

The split of CD4+ cells yielded CD45RA+ naive and CD45RA-negative memory subsets. Study outcomes and limitations: Despite large depth, sorted-subset datasets appeared incompletely sequenced.

The sequenced material came from memory CD4+ T cells sorted from blood. Sample subset: CD45RA-negative fraction. The source of this sequence is a woman in her 30s in good health. The genes are TRBV15 and TRBJ1-2; D is possibly TRBD1 (5 bases). For the CDR3, the DNA is TGTGCCACCAGCAGAGATCTAGGGGATTTCTATGGCTACACCTTC. This encodes CATSRDLGDFYGYTF.